Presented here are 27 T cell receptor beta chains from one specimen sequenced in a study of human T cells and chemical hapten exposure. TCRdb re-derived calls from the RACE reads in MiXCR, one entry per CDR3 protein. This repertoire shows around 120,000 distinct CDR3 sequences, around 13% found once; its top ten account for over 0.85%. Time point reported: patch test 1, 2 weeks after DPC sensitization. Treatment specified: therapeutic diphenylcyclopropenone sensitization with weekly scalp DPC. This material consisted of whole blood, taken in connection with sensitization to the hapten diphenylcyclopropenone (DPC). The receptor set was obtained from a man between 18 and 35 years old with alopecia areata. Some clones in this sample may be carry-over from other donors' samples.

This clonotype appeared many times. The chain recombines TRBV11-2 with TRBJ2-2; 8 bases align to TRBD2. The CDR3 spans 16 residues. J was trimmed by 4 bases and V by 5 bases; bases with no gene match: 9. Germline CDR1 is SGHAT and CDR2 is FQNNGV. This CDR3 reads CASSPLRGGITGELFF. The CDR3 coding sequence is TGTGCCAGCAGCCCTCTTCGCGGGGGGATCACCGGGGAGCTGTTTTTT.

J is TRBJ1-5 and V is TRBV6-1, with 9 nucleotides matching TRBD1. The CDR3 loop spans 17 amino acids. Germline assignment: CDR1 MNHNS and CDR2 SASEGT. V was clipped by 7 bases and J by 7 bases; unmatched bases: 17. In nucleotides, the CDR3 is TGTGCCAGCACATACCCACCGGGACAGGGAGGGTACCAGCCCCAGCATTTT. It specifies CASTYPPGQGGYQPQHF.

This clonotype was picked up a small number of times. V and J are TRBV2 and TRBJ2-1; 9 nucleotides align to TRBD2. CDR1 and CDR2 (germline): SNHLY, FYNNEI. Trimming took 0 bases from V and 8 from J; bases not matched to a gene: 11. This CDR3 has 17 amino acids. This CDR3 reads CASSEALAGGPVDEQFF. CDR3 nucleotide sequence: TGTGCCAGCAGTGAAGCGCTGGCGGGGGGGCCGGTGGATGAGCAGTTCTTC.

This clonotype was counted between two and nine times. V gene TRBV6-2 or TRBV6-3 combines with J gene TRBJ2-1; 13 bases fit TRBD2. Losses at the gene ends were 5 bases for V and 12 bases for J; bases not matched to a gene: 7. The CDR3 loop spans 14 amino acids. Germline loops: CDR1 MNHEY, CDR2 SVGEGT. CDR3 coding DNA: TGTGCCAGCAGTGAGAGGGGACTAGCGGGACCGCAGTTCTTC. This codes for CASSERGLAGPQFF.

This clonotype was seen ten or more times. The chain joins TRBV20-1 to TRBJ2-1; 9 bases fit TRBD1. Losses at the gene ends were 4 bases for V and 4 bases for J; bases not matched to a gene: 8. CDR1 and CDR2 from the germline V gene are DFQATT and SNEGSKA (reference sequence). The CDR3 sequence is 15 residues long. CDR3 sequence (DNA): TGCAGTGCTACCAAACCCGGGACAGGGTACAATGAGCAGTTCTTC. Translation gives CSATKPGTGYNEQFF.

This clonotype appeared a few times. The V call is TRBV5-5, the J call TRBJ1-1; perhaps TRBD1 as D (6 bases). CDR1 SGHKS and CDR2 YYEKEE come from the germline V gene (reference sequence). This CDR3 is 16 amino acids long. V was trimmed by 4 bases and J by 0 bases, leaving 16 bases between them. Here the CDR3 DNA reads TGTGCCAGCAGCCCGGCCGGACAGCGATTGAACACTGAAGCTTTCTTT. This translates into CASSPAGQRLNTEAFF.

The rearrangement links TRBV5-4 to TRBJ2-7; D unclear. This CDR3 contains 15 residues. Germline values: CDR1 SGHNT, CDR2 YYREEE (reference sequence). Between the trimmed V and J ends, which lost 4 bases and 0 bases, there was a span of 14 bases. For the CDR3, the DNA is TGTGCCAGCAGCCGAGGCCCGGGTACCTCCTACGAGCAGTACGTC. Its protein is CASSRGPGTSYEQYV.

This clonotype was recorded a few times. The chain combines TRBV11-2 with TRBJ1-2, with 8 bases lining up with TRBD1. V gave up 1 base and J gave up 4 bases; unmatched junction bases: 5. The CDR3 length is 15 residues. Germline lookup yields CDR1 SGHAT and CDR2 FQNNGV. For the CDR3, the DNA is TGTGCCAGCAGCTTAGTTCCAGGGGGCGTCTATGGCTACACCTTC. It codes for CASSLVPGGVYGYTF.

The CDR3 is CSVDSGAEAFF. The CDR3 region has the DNA TGCAGCGTTGACAGCGGCGCTGAAGCTTTCTTT. This sequence joins TRBV29-1 and TRBJ1-1; no clear D gene. Per the germline V gene, CDR1 is SQVTM and CDR2 is ANQGSEA. Trimming cost V 3 bases and J 6 bases, with 8 bases left between them. This CDR3 region has 11 residues.

A few counts support this clonotype. The chain is built from TRBV6-5 and TRBJ1-2, with a tentative D call TRBD1 (5 bases). The CDR3 is 15 residues long. CDR1 and CDR2 from the germline V gene are MNHEY and SVGAGI. With 6 bases removed from V and 8 bases from J, the gap between germline ends came to 22 bases. The CDR3 DNA sequence: TGTGCCAGCAGCACAGGATCTATCCCGCCGAGGGGCTACACCTTC. Amino acid sequence: CASSTGSIPPRGYTF.

The chain uses TRBV2 and TRBJ2-5, with D maybe TRBD2 (5 bases). Germline loops: CDR1 SNHLY, CDR2 FYNNEI. Between the trimmed V and J ends, which lost 0 bases and 7 bases, there was a span of 9 bases. The CDR3 runs 13 residues. This CDR3 is CASSEAPEGTQYF. CDR3 bases: TGTGCCAGCAGTGAAGCCCCAGAGGGGACCCAGTACTTC.

This clonotype has only a few counts. V gene TRBV4-3 combines with J gene TRBJ2-2; D not certain. Germline V gene lookup returns CDR1 LGHNA and CDR2 YSLEER. V shed 3 bases and J shed 2 bases, with 4 bases lying between them. The CDR3 spans 13 residues. The CDR3 loop is CASSQDNTGELFF. CDR3 in DNA: TGCGCCAGCAGCCAGGACAACACCGGGGAGCTGTTTTTT.

The CDR3 region has the DNA TGTGCCAGCAGTTACTCGCCGGGGACCGGGGAGCTGTTTTTT. Translating gives CASSYSPGTGELFF. The chain couples TRBV6-6 to TRBJ2-2; D is possibly TRBD2 (5 bases). V shed 0 bases and J shed 5 bases, with 7 bases lying between them. The CDR3 has 14 amino acids. CDR1 is MNHNY and CDR2 is SVGAGI in the germline V gene (reference sequence).

This clonotype was counted at least ten times. This chain uses TRBV5-1 with TRBJ2-1; 9 bases are shared with TRBD1. V lost 5 bases, J lost 0 bases, and 6 bases stayed unmatched. From germline, CDR1 is SGHRS and CDR2 YFSETQ. The CDR3 runs 16 residues. The CDR3, as DNA: TGCGCCAGCAGTTCGGGGACAGGGAGCTCCTACAATGAGCAGTTCTTC. This translates into CASSSGTGSSYNEQFF. Supplemented by reference TRBV5-1 and TRBJ2-1, the full variable domain reads KAGVTQTPRYLIKTRGQQVTLSCSPISGHRSVSWYQQTPGQGLQFLFEYFSETQRNKGNFPGRFSGRQFSNSRSEMNVSTLELGDSALYLCASSSGTGSSYNEQFFGPGTRLTVL.

This clonotype was counted only a few times. The chain carries TRBV12-3 or TRBV12-4 and TRBJ2-3; TRBD2 agrees at 9 bases. This CDR3 spans 17 amino acids. J gave up 2 bases and V 3 bases, and 9 bases lay outside the gene matches. The CDR3 DNA sequence: TGTGCCAGCAGTTTCCGGACTAGCGCAGGTCCCACAGATACGCAGTATTTT. Translation: CASSFRTSAGPTDTQYF.

This clonotype has only a few counts. The chain employs TRBV20-1 and TRBJ1-1, with D uncertain. Per germline, CDR1 DFQATT and CDR2 SNEGSKA (reference sequence). The CDR3 sequence is 14 residues long. Trimming took off 5 bases at V and 4 bases at J, with 17 bases between the two ends. The CDR3 DNA is TGCAGTGCTGGAAGAGCAGCCGCAGCCACTGAAGCTTTCTTT. As protein: CSAGRAAAATEAFF.

The gene calls are TRBV2 and TRBJ2-3, with D uncertain. The CDR3 spans 13 residues. V lost 3 bases and J 1 base, leaving 5 bases between the germline ends. The germline V gene has CDR1 SNHLY and CDR2 FYNNEI. CDR3 nucleotides: TGTGCCAGCAGTGACTCCCGCACAGATACGCAGTATTTT. As protein: CASSDSRTDTQYF.

This clonotype turned up a few times. The V gene is TRBV7-6, the J gene TRBJ2-1, with D possibly being TRBD1 (6 bases). The CDR3 spans 13 residues. Trimming left V 3 bases short and J 7 bases short, with 10 bases between. Germline V gives CDR1 SGHVS, CDR2 FNYEAQ. The CDR3, as DNA: TGTGCCAGCAGCTTGGACGACAGGAATGAGCAGTTCTTC. This sequence encodes CASSLDDRNEQFF.

The CDR3 is CANSGQATSYEQYF. CDR3 DNA sequence: TGTGCCAACTCGGGACAGGCGACTTCCTACGAGCAGTACTTC. The chain links TRBV2 to TRBJ2-7; 8 positions match TRBD1. Unmatched junction bases numbered 9, after V lost 10 bases and J lost 1 base. Germline assignment: CDR1 SNHLY and CDR2 FYNNEI. This CDR3 comprises 14 residues.

This clonotype was counted a single time. The chain uses TRBV7-6 and TRBJ2-3; no clear D gene. This CDR3 is built from 12 residues. Trimming left V 0 bases short and J 4 bases short, with 2 bases between. The germline gives CDR1 SGHVS, CDR2 FNYEAQ. The chain's CDR3 is CASSLAADTQYF. The CDR3 region has the DNA TGTGCCAGCAGCTTAGCGGCAGATACGCAGTATTTT.

The chain uses TRBV28 and TRBJ2-7; TRBD1 is a possible D gene (6 bases). Germline V gives CDR1 MDHEN, CDR2 SYDVKM. Trimming left V 6 bases short and J 0 bases short, with 12 bases between. This CDR3 comprises 14 residues. The CDR3 is CASSPGQVSYEQYV. CDR3 DNA sequence: TGTGCCAGCAGCCCGGGACAAGTCTCCTACGAGCAGTACGTC.

The chain is built from TRBV7-6 and TRBJ2-2; D ambiguous. CDR1 is SGHVS and CDR2 is FNYEAQ in the germline V gene. The V and J ends lost 0 bases and 2 bases respectively, with 10 bases between them. The CDR3 runs 16 residues. The CDR3 bases are TGTGCCAGCAGCTTAGCAGTTAGCTCCAACACCGGGGAGCTGTTTTTT. Protein product: CASSLAVSSNTGELFF.

This clonotype was recorded at least ten times. This chain uses TRBV12-3 or TRBV12-4 with TRBJ1-1, with D unresolved. The CDR3 sequence is 13 residues long. V shed 3 bases and J shed 1 base, with 6 bases lying between them. This CDR3 is CASSLGKNTEAFF. The DNA of the CDR3 is TGTGCCAGCAGTTTGGGCAAGAACACTGAAGCTTTCTTT.

This clonotype was observed a few times. V and J are TRBV9 and TRBJ1-1, with TRBD1 matching 11 bases. V shed 4 bases, J shed 4 bases, and the junction held 9 bases outside the gene matches. Germline CDR1 is SGDLS and CDR2 is YYNGEE. The CDR3 spans 16 residues. The CDR3 nucleotides read TGTGCCAGCAGCTCCGGACAGGGGGCAGGGGGCACTGAAGCTTTCTTT. Translated, it gives CASSSGQGAGGTEAFF.

This CDR3 is CSVDRVGEQYF. The CDR3 bases are TGCAGCGTTGACAGGGTTGGCGAGCAGTACTTC. This chain joins TRBV29-1 and TRBJ2-7, with D possibly TRBD1 on 5 matching bases. The CDR3 is 11 amino acids. CDR1 SQVTM and CDR2 ANQGSEA come from the germline V gene. Trimming left V 3 bases short and J 6 bases short, with 9 bases between.

The gene calls are TRBV5-5 and TRBJ1-5; the match to TRBD1 covers 9 bases. CDR1 is SGHKS, CDR2 YYEKEE, per germline (reference sequence). After removal of 4 bases from V and 0 bases from J, the junction contained 8 bases not matched to a gene. This CDR3 comprises 17 residues. As DNA, the CDR3 is TGTGCCAGCAGCCCGACAGGGGGATACTCTAGCAATCAGCCCCAGCATTTT. Residues: CASSPTGGYSSNQPQHF. Filled out from reference TRBV5-5 and TRBJ1-5, the complete variable domain reads DAGVTQSPTHLIKTRGQQVTLRCSPISGHKSVSWYQQVLGQGPQFIFQYYEKEERGRGNFPDRFSARQFPNYSSELNVNALLLGDSALYLCASSPTGGYSSNQPQHFGDGTRLSIL.

This clonotype was counted many times. V is TRBV29-1 and J is TRBJ1-4; possible D gene TRBD1, 5 bases. V lost 4 bases, J lost 7 bases, and 10 bases lay in between. From germline, CDR1 is SQVTM and CDR2 ANQGSEA. CDR3 length equals 12 residues. As DNA, the CDR3 is TGCAGCGTTGGACAGAGCGGTGAAAAACTGTTTTTT. It translates to CSVGQSGEKLFF.